This T cell receptor beta chain was profiled in a study of T cells in Graves' hyperthyroidism and ophthalmopathy. General study points: Most clonotypes that expanded in the thyroid above 0.001 also showed up in blood. A model built on 13 V-J features separated ophthalmopathy from stable hyperthyroidism.

This clonotype came up a few times. The antigen is not known. V shed 10 bases and J shed 3 bases, with 12 bases lying between them. The CDR3 has 12 residues. Germline CDR1 and CDR2: MNHNS and SASEGT. RNA transcripts gave rise to amplified TCR beta CDR3 regions. The HTBI primer set served for first-round RT-PCR of the TCR CDR3. A single record per CDR3 protein comes from TCRdb applying MiXCR to the multiplex PCR reads. The sample lists roughly 550,000 distinct CDR3 sequences, around 16% occurring once. The V gene is TRBV6-1, the J gene TRBJ1-1; D remains ambiguous. Sequencing input: blood. The sequence came from a woman in her thirties with Graves' ophthalmopathy. CDR3 nucleotide sequence: TGTGCCACCAGAGGAGTCGACACTGAAGCTTTCTTT. Translation: CATRGVDTEAFF.